The 25 T cell receptor beta chains in this list originate from one sample, sequenced in a study of identical twins. A single record per CDR3 protein comes from TCRdb applying MiXCR to the 5' RACE reads. Altogether 1.5 million to 2 million distinct CDR3 sequences are present, roughly a third being singletons, with the ten largest covering under 0.35%. The specimen was cord blood. These receptors came from a newborn girl in good health.

This clonotype was seen a few times. V and J are TRBV4-2 and TRBJ2-3, with TRBD2 matching over 7 bases. The germline V gene has CDR1 LGHNA and CDR2 YNFKEQ. V was pared by 0 bases and J by 9 bases, with 3 bases of the junction left unmatched. The CDR3 contains 13 residues. The CDR3 DNA sequence: TGTGCCAGCAGCCAAGATCAACTAGCGACGCAGTATTTT. Protein product: CASSQDQLATQYF.

The genes are TRBV28 and TRBJ1-1; a weak D match, TRBD1 (5 bases). Germline V gene sequence: CDR1 MDHEN, CDR2 SYDVKM. The CDR3 is 15 amino acids. Trimming cost V 6 bases and J 3 bases, with 17 bases left between them. In DNA, the CDR3 is TGTGCCAGCAGGTTACCTTTGGGGGGGGACACTGAAGCTTTCTTT. It codes for CASRLPLGGDTEAFF.

Remarks on this clonotype: The junction departs from the called germline gene at one end, perhaps through a read error. This chain uses TRBV25-1 with TRBJ1-1, with a weak D call TRBD1 (6 bases). Germline V lookup: CDR1 MGHDK, CDR2 SYGVNS. The CDR3 has 13 amino acids. The CDR3 sequence: CASSSGANAEAFF. The CDR3 DNA follows: TGTGCCAGCAGTTCGGGGGCGAACGCTGAAGCTTTCTTT.

There are many counts of this clonotype. A read error may produce the germline difference seen at one junction end. The rearrangement uses TRBV5-1 and TRBJ2-2, with D uncertain. The CDR3 is 14 amino acids. Germline-derived CDR1 and CDR2 are SGHRS and YFSETQ. The CDR3 nucleotides are TGTGCCAGCAGCTTAGCAGCGAACACCGGGGAGCTGTTTTTT. It is translated as CASSLAANTGELFF.

For this clonotype: A much larger clone lies a single base off, so this may be a read error. The V and J genes are TRBV25-1 and TRBJ2-7; D gene uncertain. Trimming shortened V by 1 base and J by 4 bases, and 11 bases separated the two germline ends. The CDR3 spans 14 residues. CDR1 is MGHDK, CDR2 SYGVNS, per germline. The CDR3 DNA sequence: TGTGCCAGCAGTGAATTAAGTTCGCTATACGAGCAGTACTTC. Its protein is CASSELSSLYEQYF.

This clonotype was detected a few times. The chain joins TRBV20-1 to TRBJ1-2, with D perhaps TRBD1 (5 bases). The V end lost 2 bases, the J end lost 11 bases, and 18 bases lay between the germline ends. The CDR3 runs 13 residues. Per the germline V gene, CDR1 is DFQATT and CDR2 is SNEGSKA (reference sequence). CDR3 sequence: CSARPKTFGGYTF. CDR3 nucleotides: TGCAGTGCTAGACCAAAGACGTTCGGGGGGTACACCTTC.

This clonotype appeared a few times. V gene TRBV12-3 or TRBV12-4 combines with J gene TRBJ2-5; D may be TRBD2 (6 bases). This CDR3 is built from 13 residues. The germline V and J ends were trimmed by 4 bases and 10 bases, with 16 bases remaining between them. The CDR3 protein is CASSSGLLRIQYF. The CDR3 coding sequence is TGTGCCAGCAGTTCGGGACTCCTAAGAATCCAGTACTTC.

In nucleotides, the CDR3 is TGTGCCAGCAGCAAAAGTAACCGGATTAGAACAGATACGCAGTATTTT. Translation gives CASSKSNRIRTDTQYF. V gene TRBV21-1 combines with J gene TRBJ2-3. TRBV21-1 is a pseudogene. The CDR3 is 16 residues long.

This chain joins TRBV27 and TRBJ2-7, with TRBD1 matching 9 bases. CDR1 and CDR2 from the germline V gene are MNHEY and SMNVEV (reference sequence). Germline trimming cut 2 bases from V and 0 bases from J; bases unmatched to any gene: 5. The CDR3 has 16 residues. CDR3 sequence reads: CASSLHGTGSSYEQYF. CDR3 DNA: TGTGCCAGCAGTTTACACGGGACAGGGAGCTCCTACGAGCAGTACTTC.

This chain links TRBV25-1 with TRBJ1-4, with TRBD1 matching 7 bases. V trimming: 1 base; J trimming: 2 bases; junction bases outside the gene matches: 4. This CDR3 comprises 16 residues. CDR1 is MGHDK, CDR2 SYGVNS, per germline. The chain's CDR3 is CASSESQGGTNEKLFF. The CDR3 DNA reads as TGTGCCAGCAGTGAATCCCAGGGGGGGACTAATGAAAAACTGTTTTTT.

This clonotype was recorded a few times. This chain links TRBV24-1 with TRBJ1-5; D gene ambiguous. CDR3 size: 16 residues. Germline V gene lookup returns CDR1 KGHDR and CDR2 SFDVKD. V lost 4 bases to trimming and J lost 5 bases, with 17 bases between them. In DNA, the CDR3 is TGTGCCACCAGTGACTTGACGTCGCCTCTCCATCAGCCCCAGCATTTT. This encodes CATSDLTSPLHQPQHF.

V and J are TRBV29-1 and TRBJ1-1, with D maybe TRBD1 (6 bases). Looked up from germline, CDR1 is SQVTM and CDR2 is ANQGSEA. V dropped 6 bases and J dropped 6 bases, with 14 bases sitting between them. The CDR3 has 12 amino acids. This CDR3 reads CSVTRQAAEAFF. CDR3 sequence (DNA): TGCAGCGTGACACGACAGGCGGCTGAAGCTTTCTTT.

V is TRBV30 and J is TRBJ1-2; D not certain. Trimming stripped 5 bases from V and 6 bases from J, with 4 bases between. CDR1 is GTSNPN and CDR2 is SVGIG in the germline V gene (reference sequence). This CDR3 contains 9 residues. In nucleotides, the CDR3 is TGTGCCTGGGGCGATGGCTACACCTTC. This encodes CAWGDGYTF. Based on the CDR3 plus reference TRBV30 and TRBJ1-2, the full variable domain is SQTIHQWPATLVQPVGSPLSLECTVEGTSNPNLYWYRQAAGRGLQLLFYSVGIGQISSEVPQNLSASRPQDRQFILSSKKLLLSDSGFYLCAWGDGYTFGSGTRLTVV.

In this sample, this clonotype turned up a few times. The chain couples TRBV6-5 to TRBJ2-3; D is possibly TRBD2 (5 bases). The CDR3 covers 16 residues. Trimming cost V 2 bases and J 1 base, with 13 bases left between them. Germline lookup yields CDR1 MNHEY and CDR2 SVGAGI. Here the CDR3 DNA reads TGTGCCAGCAGTTACCGAGCGGTTGGGGGCACAGATACGCAGTATTTT. Its protein product is CASSYRAVGGTDTQYF.

The CDR3 is CSADPIKRGGQPDTQYF. DNA of the CDR3: TGCAGTGCGGACCCGATAAAGCGGGGGGGCCAGCCAGATACGCAGTATTTT. The rearrangement joins TRBV20-1 to TRBJ2-3; 10 nucleotides line up with TRBD2. With V trimmed by 6 bases and J by 4 bases, 16 bases remained unmatched. CDR3 length: 17 amino acids. Germline V gene lookup returns CDR1 DFQATT and CDR2 SNEGSKA (reference sequence).

This clonotype has a handful of counts. The genes are TRBV20-1 and TRBJ2-3; D might be TRBD1 or TRBD2, each matching 6 bases. V was clipped by 1 base and J by 6 bases, with 17 bases between them. The CDR3 is made up of 15 amino acids. Per germline, CDR1 DFQATT and CDR2 SNEGSKA (reference sequence). CDR3 residues: CSARAVARGGDTQYF. As DNA, the CDR3 is TGCAGTGCTAGAGCCGTAGCCCGAGGGGGGGATACGCAGTATTTT.

The rearrangement links TRBV4-1 to TRBJ1-6, with unresolved D. CDR3 length equals 15 residues. The V and J ends lost 0 bases and 4 bases respectively, with 7 bases between them. CDR1 is MGHRA, CDR2 YSYEKL, per germline. CDR3 protein: CASSQDTLYNSPLHF. CDR3 sequence (DNA): TGCGCCAGCAGCCAAGACACCTTATATAATTCACCCCTCCACTTT.

V gene TRBV3-1 combines with J gene TRBJ2-4; no clear D gene. The CDR3 contains 14 residues. V was shortened by 0 bases and J by 2 bases, with 5 bases between the two germline ends. Germline V gene lookup returns CDR1 LGHDT and CDR2 YNNKEL (reference sequence). This CDR3 reads CASSQDRSKNIQYF. Written as DNA, the CDR3 is TGTGCCAGCAGCCAAGACCGTTCCAAAAACATTCAGTACTTC.

Ten or more counts support this clonotype. This chain joins TRBV11-2 and TRBJ2-7; 10 nucleotides align to TRBD2. Germline CDR1 SGHAT, CDR2 FQNNGV. V lost 5 bases to trimming and J lost 9 bases; unmatched junction nucleotides: 13. The CDR3 is 15 residues long. The CDR3 DNA follows: TGTGCCAGCAGCCCTCTAGCGGGGGTACTACGAGCGCAGTACTTC. This codes for CASSPLAGVLRAQYF.

This clonotype occurred once. The chain has TRBV11-1 and TRBJ2-1; D call uncertain. Trimming removed 4 bases at V and 0 bases at J, with 10 bases between. The CDR3 totals 15 residues. Per germline, CDR1 SGHAT and CDR2 FQDESV (reference sequence). CDR3 sequence: CASSSDPYSYNEQFF. The CDR3, as DNA: TGTGCCAGCAGCTCGGACCCCTACTCCTACAATGAGCAGTTCTTC.

This clonotype showed up just a few times. The chain joins TRBV6-1 to TRBJ1-1; D ambiguous. Germline V lookup: CDR1 MNHNS, CDR2 SASEGT. This CDR3 contains 12 residues. V was cut by 1 base and J by 3 bases, with 3 bases left in between. CDR3 in DNA: TGTGCCAGCAGTGAAGGTTACACTGAAGCTTTCTTT. Its translation is CASSEGYTEAFF.

The chain combines TRBV9 with TRBJ2-1; TRBD2 is a possible D gene (6 bases). V was shortened by 0 bases and J by 4 bases, with 14 bases between the two germline ends. CDR3 size: 16 residues. CDR1 is SGDLS and CDR2 is YYNGEE in the germline V gene. The DNA for the CDR3 is TGTGCCAGCAGCGTAGCTACCGGGAGAGGATACAATGAGCAGTTCTTC. This translates into CASSVATGRGYNEQFF.

This clonotype was found a few times. The chain combines TRBV27 with TRBJ2-5, with D unresolved. The J call may be wrong; the DNA end is better matched by TRBJ2-7. The germline gives CDR1 MNHEY, CDR2 SMNVEV (reference sequence). The CDR3 is 13 residues long. The CDR3 DNA is TGTGCCAGCAGTTTTCGACACCCATCCGAGCAGTACTTC. This gives the protein CASSFRHPSEQYF.

This clonotype occurred a few times. V and J are TRBV5-6 and TRBJ2-3, with TRBD1 matching over 8 bases. V was pared by 4 bases and J by 4 bases, with 5 bases of the junction left unmatched. CDR3 size: 14 residues. Germline CDR1 is SGHDT and CDR2 is YYEEEE. The CDR3 region has the DNA TGTGCCAGCAGCCTCTGGACAGGGCCAGATACGCAGTATTTT. As protein: CASSLWTGPDTQYF.

The chain is built from TRBV4-2 and TRBJ2-3; TRBD2 aligns across 8 bases. This CDR3 region has 16 residues. Looked up from germline, CDR1 is LGHNA and CDR2 is YNFKEQ. The V gene end was trimmed by 0 bases and the J gene end by 4 bases; junction bases not matched to a gene: 6. CDR3 bases: TGTGCCAGCAGCCAAGATGAGCGGGAGTTCCCAGATACGCAGTATTTT. Its protein is CASSQDEREFPDTQYF.